Each of the 9 T cell receptor beta chains below was sequenced from the same sample in a study of CD8 T cells in ankylosing spondylitis. Using its own MiXCR run on the 5' RACE reads, TCRdb lists one record per CDR3 protein. The sample yields fewer than 250,000 distinct CDR3 sequences, about 10% seen once. The sample was blood, either unsorted or a sorted T cell fraction (not recorded which). Source of these receptors: a male donor with ankylosing spondylitis or in good health (not recorded which).

This clonotype was observed a few times. The chain uses TRBV10-3 and TRBJ1-1, with D hard to call. The germline V gene has CDR1 ENHRY and CDR2 SYGVKD. The germline V and J ends were trimmed by 3 bases and 4 bases, with 6 bases remaining between them. This CDR3 region has 12 residues. Written as DNA, the CDR3 is TGTGCCATCAGTGATCAGGCCACTGAAGCTTTCTTT. Amino acids: CAISDQATEAFF.

The rearrangement links TRBV20-1 to TRBJ2-5; 10 bases fit TRBD2. CDR1 DFQATT and CDR2 SNEGSKA come from the germline V gene (reference sequence). V lost 0 bases and J lost 4; bases outside the gene matches: 8. The CDR3 spans 16 residues. CDR3 nucleotide sequence: TGCAGTGCTAGAGATACCGGAGCGGGGGGGCCAGAGACCCAGTACTTC. Translation gives CSARDTGAGGPETQYF.

This clonotype has at least ten counts. The chain carries TRBV5-1 and TRBJ1-4; 12 bases fit TRBD1. CDR1 SGHRS and CDR2 YFSETQ come from the germline V gene. The CDR3 contains 14 residues. The junction had 2 bases not matched to a gene; V was cut back by 5 bases and J by 6 bases. The CDR3 loop is CASRRDRGHEKLFF. For the CDR3, the DNA is TGCGCCAGCAGAAGGGACAGGGGGCATGAAAAACTGTTTTTT.

There are many counts of this clonotype. V is TRBV15 and J is TRBJ2-3; D gene uncertain. Germline assignment: CDR1 LNHNV and CDR2 YYDKDF (reference sequence). V gave up 5 bases and J gave up 7 bases, with 10 bases separating them. The CDR3 loop spans 12 amino acids. The CDR3 coding sequence is TGTGCCACCAGCCGAACAGCGTATACGCAGTATTTT. Its protein product is CATSRTAYTQYF.

This chain links TRBV30 with TRBJ2-1, with D uncertain. This CDR3 region has 13 residues. V lost 2 bases, J lost 4 bases, and 9 bases lay in between. In germline, CDR1 is GTSNPN, CDR2 SVGIG (reference sequence). The CDR3: CAWSSTSYNEQFF. CDR3 nucleotides: TGTGCCTGGAGTTCGACATCTTACAATGAGCAGTTCTTC.

This clonotype was recorded at least ten times. The V and J genes are TRBV5-5 and TRBJ2-5; tentatively, D is TRBD2 (6 bases). The V end lost 5 bases, the J end lost 4 bases, and 24 bases lay between the germline ends. Germline V gene sequence: CDR1 SGHKS, CDR2 YYEKEE (reference sequence). This CDR3 is 17 amino acids long. CDR3 DNA sequence: TGTGCCAGCAGTTCAGTTCAGAGTTGGGGAGGATCAGAGACCCAGTACTTC. Translation gives CASSSVQSWGGSETQYF.

This clonotype was detected many times. The chain links TRBV5-1 to TRBJ2-1; no reliable D call. The germline gives CDR1 SGHRS, CDR2 YFSETQ. The CDR3 is made up of 15 amino acids. V lost 3 bases and J lost 4, with 14 bases in between. This CDR3 reads CASSSGTDAYNEQFF. In DNA form, the CDR3 reads TGCGCCAGCAGCTCAGGCACAGACGCATACAATGAGCAGTTCTTC.

A few counts support this clonotype. The chain couples TRBV7-6 to TRBJ1-4; D not certain. This CDR3 spans 13 amino acids. Germline V lookup: CDR1 SGHVS, CDR2 FNYEAQ. V lost 5 bases and J lost 3, with 7 bases in between. CDR3 in amino acids: CASSPPANEKLFF. As DNA, the CDR3 is TGTGCCAGCAGCCCCCCAGCTAATGAAAAACTGTTTTTT.

Ten or more counts support this clonotype. This chain uses TRBV5-1 with TRBJ1-1, with TRBD1 as a possible D gene (6 bases). Germline CDR1 and CDR2: SGHRS and YFSETQ. The CDR3 runs 15 residues. V was clipped by 0 bases and J by 3 bases, with 12 bases between them. CDR3 nucleotides: TGCGCCAGCAGCTTGGACGGGGGCTTTTACACTGAAGCTTTCTTT. As protein: CASSLDGGFYTEAFF.